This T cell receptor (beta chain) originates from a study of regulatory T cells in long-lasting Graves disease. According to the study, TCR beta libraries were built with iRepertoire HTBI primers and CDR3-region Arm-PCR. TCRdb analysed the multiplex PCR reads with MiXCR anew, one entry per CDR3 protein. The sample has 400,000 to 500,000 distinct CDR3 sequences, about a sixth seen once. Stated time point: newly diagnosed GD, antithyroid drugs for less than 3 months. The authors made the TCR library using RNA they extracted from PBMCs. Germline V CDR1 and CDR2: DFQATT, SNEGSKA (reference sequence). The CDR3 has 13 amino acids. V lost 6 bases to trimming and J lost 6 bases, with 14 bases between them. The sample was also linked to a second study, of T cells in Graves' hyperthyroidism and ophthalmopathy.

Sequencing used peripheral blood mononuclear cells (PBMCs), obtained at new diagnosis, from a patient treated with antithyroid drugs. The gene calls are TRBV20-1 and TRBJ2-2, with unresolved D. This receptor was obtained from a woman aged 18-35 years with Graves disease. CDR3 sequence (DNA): TGCAGTGCAAAAGGGAAGGGTCCCGGGGAGCTGTTTTTT. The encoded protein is CSAKGKGPGELFF.